This is a list of T cell receptor beta chains from one sample in a study of neurological immune-mediated disorders. In TCRdb, the 5' RACE reads were re-called with MiXCR into one record per CDR3 protein. The table shows about 66,000 distinct CDR3 sequences, with less than 5.5% occurring only once. The specimen was PBMCs. All receptors come from a woman aged 30 to 39 with multiple sclerosis. Both conserved end residues are part of each CDR3. D genes are given only for firm matches. Some rows mark clone size as missing; the rest say once, few, many or name a class of expanded clone.

j_call: TRBJ2-7
v_call: TRBV5-1
clone_size: -
cdr3_length: 17
d_call: -
cdr3_aa: CASSLEVLWERAYEQYF
cdr3_nt: TGCGCCAGCAGCTTGGAGGTACTTTGGGAAAGAGCCTACGAGCAGTACTTC

j_call: TRBJ1-6
v_call: TRBV5-1
clone_size: many
cdr3_length: 13
d_call: -
cdr3_aa: CASSLEPWSPLHF
cdr3_nt: TGCGCCAGCAGCTTGGAACCGTGGTCACCCCTCCACTTT

j_call: TRBJ1-5
v_call: TRBV2
clone_size: many
cdr3_length: 15
d_call: -
cdr3_aa: CASSDSVRGNQPQHF
cdr3_nt: TGTGCCAGCAGTGACTCCGTCAGGGGCAATCAGCCCCAGCATTTT

j_call: TRBJ2-3
v_call: TRBV5-1
clone_size: many
cdr3_length: 11
d_call: -
cdr3_aa: CASSYSDTQYF
cdr3_nt: TGCGCCAGCAGCTACTCAGATACGCAGTATTTT

j_call: TRBJ1-1
v_call: TRBV12-3/TRBV12-4
clone_size: -
cdr3_length: 17
d_call: TRBD1
cdr3_aa: CASSKTGKRVGETEAFF
cdr3_nt: TGTGCCAGCAGCAAGACAGGGAAACGGGTCGGGGAAACTGAAGCTTTCTTT

j_call: TRBJ1-3
v_call: TRBV20-1
clone_size: many
cdr3_length: 13
d_call: -
cdr3_aa: CSASTPSGNTIYF
cdr3_nt: TGCAGTGCTAGTACTCCCTCTGGAAACACCATATATTTT

j_call: TRBJ2-7
v_call: TRBV28
clone_size: many
cdr3_length: 14
d_call: TRBD1
cdr3_aa: CASRTPGQNYEQYF
cdr3_nt: TGTGCCAGCAGAACACCGGGACAGAATTACGAGCAGTACTTC

j_call: TRBJ1-1
v_call: TRBV5-6
clone_size: many
cdr3_length: 14
d_call: -
cdr3_aa: CASSLLSGATEAFF
cdr3_nt: TGTGCCAGCAGCTTGTTGTCGGGTGCAACTGAAGCTTTCTTT

j_call: TRBJ2-2
v_call: TRBV13
clone_size: many
cdr3_length: 16
d_call: -
cdr3_aa: CASSLGDHSSTGELFF
cdr3_nt: TGTGCCAGCAGCTTAGGGGACCATAGCTCGACCGGGGAGCTGTTTTTT

j_call: TRBJ2-7
v_call: TRBV20-1
clone_size: many
cdr3_length: 15
d_call: -
cdr3_aa: CSAREPWDSSYEQYF
cdr3_nt: TGCAGTGCTAGAGAGCCCTGGGATAGCTCCTACGAGCAGTACTTC

j_call: TRBJ2-7
v_call: TRBV20-1
clone_size: many
cdr3_length: 16
d_call: TRBD2
cdr3_aa: CSARDPGGTSTYEQYF
cdr3_nt: TGCAGTGCTAGAGATCCGGGGGGGACATCCACCTACGAGCAGTACTTC

j_call: TRBJ2-5
v_call: TRBV7-2
clone_size: many
cdr3_length: 17
d_call: TRBD1
cdr3_aa: CASSSLLPGQGGETQYF
cdr3_nt: TGTGCCAGCAGCTCGCTACTGCCGGGACAGGGAGGGGAGACCCAGTACTTC

j_call: TRBJ2-3
v_call: TRBV5-1
clone_size: -
cdr3_length: 11
d_call: -
cdr3_aa: CASAYTDTQYF
cdr3_nt: TGCGCCAGCGCTTACACAGATACGCAGTATTTT

j_call: TRBJ2-7
v_call: TRBV20-1
clone_size: many
cdr3_length: 14
d_call: TRBD2
cdr3_aa: CSARGGTETYEQYF
cdr3_nt: TGCAGTGCTAGGGGGGGGACCGAGACCTACGAGCAGTACTTC

j_call: TRBJ1-6
v_call: TRBV27
clone_size: many
cdr3_length: 18
d_call: TRBD1
cdr3_aa: CASSLSGGPTGYNSPLHF
cdr3_nt: TGTGCCAGCAGTTTATCTGGGGGGCCGACAGGGTATAATTCACCCCTCCACTTT

j_call: TRBJ2-7
v_call: TRBV6-5
clone_size: many
cdr3_length: 11
d_call: -
cdr3_aa: CASTDLYEQYF
cdr3_nt: TGTGCCAGCACCGACCTCTACGAGCAGTACTTC

j_call: TRBJ1-6
v_call: TRBV3-1
clone_size: few
cdr3_length: 20
d_call: -
cdr3_aa: CASSQDLIRGNFPLNSPLHF
cdr3_nt: TGTGCCAGCAGCCAAGATCTCATTCGGGGCAATTTTCCCCTAAATTCACCCCTCCACTTT

j_call: TRBJ2-3
v_call: TRBV20-1
clone_size: many
cdr3_length: 10
d_call: -
cdr3_aa: CSAREYTQYF
cdr3_nt: TGCAGTGCTCGAGAGTATACGCAGTATTTT

j_call: TRBJ1-4
v_call: TRBV5-1
clone_size: -
cdr3_length: 16
d_call: -
cdr3_aa: CASSLGPAPTGEKLFF
cdr3_nt: TGCGCCAGCAGCTTGGGACCGGCCCCAACGGGTGAAAAACTGTTTTTT

j_call: TRBJ1-1
v_call: TRBV5-5
clone_size: many
cdr3_length: 13
d_call: -
cdr3_aa: CASSFPGTTEAFF
cdr3_nt: TGTGCCAGCAGCTTCCCTGGGACTACTGAAGCTTTCTTT

j_call: TRBJ2-3
v_call: TRBV6-5
clone_size: few
cdr3_length: 16
d_call: -
cdr3_aa: CASSYSSRGSTDTQYF
cdr3_nt: TGTGCCAGCAGTTACTCGAGTCGGGGGAGCACAGATACGCAGTATTTT

j_call: TRBJ2-1
v_call: TRBV5-1
clone_size: many
cdr3_length: 13
d_call: -
cdr3_aa: CASSPTQVGEQFF
cdr3_nt: TGCGCCAGCAGCCCAACCCAGGTTGGTGAGCAGTTCTTC

j_call: TRBJ2-2
v_call: TRBV7-6
clone_size: many
cdr3_length: 15
d_call: -
cdr3_aa: CASSLETRGTGELFF
cdr3_nt: TGTGCCAGCAGTTTAGAGACAAGGGGAACCGGGGAGCTGTTTTTT

j_call: TRBJ1-1
v_call: TRBV7-8
clone_size: few
cdr3_length: 12
d_call: -
cdr3_aa: CASSLTGFFAFF
cdr3_nt: TGTGCCAGCAGCTTAACAGGATTTTTTGCTTTCTTT

j_call: TRBJ2-3
v_call: TRBV20-1
clone_size: -
cdr3_length: 17
d_call: -
cdr3_aa: CSARSLGQVLSTDTQYF
cdr3_nt: TGCAGTGCCCGCAGTTTGGGGCAAGTACTAAGCACAGATACGCAGTATTTT

j_call: TRBJ1-1
v_call: TRBV29-1
clone_size: few
cdr3_length: 13
d_call: -
cdr3_aa: CSVETLTDIKAFF
cdr3_nt: TGCAGCGTTGAGACTCTGACAGATATTAAAGCTTTCTTT

j_call: TRBJ2-1
v_call: TRBV7-6
clone_size: -
cdr3_length: 17
d_call: -
cdr3_aa: CASSRDSGESSYNEQFF
cdr3_nt: TGTGCCAGCAGCCGCGATTCGGGGGAGAGCTCCTACAATGAGCAGTTCTTC

j_call: TRBJ1-5
v_call: TRBV5-1
clone_size: many
cdr3_length: 13
d_call: -
cdr3_aa: CASSDGGNQPQHF
cdr3_nt: TGCGCCAGCAGCGATGGGGGCAATCAGCCCCAGCATTTT

j_call: TRBJ2-1
v_call: TRBV20-1
clone_size: many
cdr3_length: 15
d_call: TRBD2
cdr3_aa: CSAISSGGAGNEQFF
cdr3_nt: TGCAGTGCTATATCTAGCGGGGGGGCAGGGAATGAGCAGTTCTTC

j_call: TRBJ1-2
v_call: TRBV20-1
clone_size: few
cdr3_length: 13
d_call: -
cdr3_aa: CSARDPRLYGYTF
cdr3_nt: TGCAGTGCTCGGGACCCACGGCTCTATGGCTACACCTTC

j_call: TRBJ1-6
v_call: TRBV5-4
clone_size: -
cdr3_length: 14
d_call: -
cdr3_aa: CASSLDRSNSPLNF
cdr3_nt: TGTGCCAGCAGCTTGGACAGAAGTAATTCACCCCTCAACTTT

j_call: TRBJ1-5
v_call: TRBV12-3/TRBV12-4
clone_size: few
cdr3_length: 14
d_call: -
cdr3_aa: CASSLDTNNQPQHF
cdr3_nt: TGTGCCAGCAGTTTAGACACAAACAATCAGCCCCAGCATTTT

j_call: TRBJ2-1
v_call: TRBV6-5
clone_size: many
cdr3_length: 15
d_call: -
cdr3_aa: CASSYMRGTYNEQFF
cdr3_nt: TGTGCCAGCAGTTACATGCGGGGAACCTACAATGAGCAGTTCTTC

j_call: TRBJ2-7
v_call: TRBV20-1
clone_size: many
cdr3_length: 14
d_call: TRBD2
cdr3_aa: CSAASGGSSYEQYF
cdr3_nt: TGCAGTGCCGCAAGCGGGGGGAGCTCCTACGAGCAGTACTTC

j_call: TRBJ2-7
v_call: TRBV6-5
clone_size: many
cdr3_length: 13
d_call: -
cdr3_aa: CATSDRGFREQYF
cdr3_nt: TGTGCCACCTCCGACAGAGGGTTTAGGGAGCAGTACTTC

j_call: TRBJ1-5
v_call: TRBV12-3/TRBV12-4
clone_size: many
cdr3_length: 13
d_call: -
cdr3_aa: CASSLAQGQPQHF
cdr3_nt: TGTGCCAGCAGCTTAGCACAGGGTCAGCCCCAGCATTTT

j_call: TRBJ1-6
v_call: TRBV5-4
clone_size: many
cdr3_length: 15
d_call: -
cdr3_aa: CASSPESSRDSPLHF
cdr3_nt: TGTGCCAGCAGCCCTGAGTCATCGAGGGATTCACCCCTCCACTTT

j_call: TRBJ1-1
v_call: TRBV11-2
clone_size: many
cdr3_length: 11
d_call: -
cdr3_aa: CASRTNTEAFF
cdr3_nt: TGTGCCAGCAGGACGAACACTGAAGCTTTCTTT

j_call: TRBJ1-5
v_call: TRBV5-1
clone_size: many
cdr3_length: 18
d_call: TRBD1
cdr3_aa: CASSLGTGGFVLDQPQHF
cdr3_nt: TGCGCCAGCAGCTTGGGGACAGGAGGTTTTGTACTTGATCAGCCCCAGCATTTT

j_call: TRBJ1-1
v_call: TRBV10-3
clone_size: many
cdr3_length: 14
d_call: -
cdr3_aa: CAISPWGRNTEAFF
cdr3_nt: TGTGCCATCAGTCCATGGGGCCGGAACACTGAAGCTTTCTTT

j_call: TRBJ1-1
v_call: TRBV20-1
clone_size: many
cdr3_length: 14
d_call: -
cdr3_aa: CSARDPGGNTEAFF
cdr3_nt: TGCAGTGCTAGAGATCCGGGAGGGAACACTGAAGCTTTCTTT

j_call: TRBJ2-1
v_call: TRBV28
clone_size: many
cdr3_length: 17
d_call: TRBD2
cdr3_aa: CASSSRLAGASYNEQFF
cdr3_nt: TGTGCCAGCAGTTCCCGACTAGCGGGGGCCTCCTACAATGAGCAGTTCTTC

j_call: TRBJ1-6
v_call: TRBV5-1
clone_size: -
cdr3_length: 13
d_call: -
cdr3_aa: CASMEGGNSPLHF
cdr3_nt: TGCGCCAGCATGGAGGGTGGGAATTCACCCCTCCACTTT

j_call: TRBJ1-5
v_call: TRBV11-2
clone_size: once
cdr3_length: 13
d_call: -
cdr3_aa: CASSLVDTQPQHF
cdr3_nt: TGTGCCAGCAGCTTAGTAGACACTCAGCCCCAGCATTTT

j_call: TRBJ2-2
v_call: TRBV3-1
clone_size: -
cdr3_length: 18
d_call: TRBD2
cdr3_aa: CASSGAGLAGGPAGELFF
cdr3_nt: TGTGCCAGCAGCGGTGCGGGACTAGCGGGGGGGCCGGCCGGGGAGCTGTTTTTT

j_call: TRBJ1-5
v_call: TRBV20-1
clone_size: -
cdr3_length: 14
d_call: -
cdr3_aa: CSASSRFVNQPQHF
cdr3_nt: TGCAGTGCTAGCTCCCGATTTGTAAATCAGCCCCAGCATTTT

j_call: TRBJ2-5
v_call: TRBV5-1
clone_size: -
cdr3_length: 16
d_call: -
cdr3_aa: CASSPEARGRWETQYF
cdr3_nt: TGCGCCAGCAGCCCGGAGGCCAGGGGACGGTGGGAGACCCAGTACTTC

j_call: TRBJ1-2
v_call: TRBV7-2
clone_size: many
cdr3_length: 15
d_call: TRBD1
cdr3_aa: CASSWGTGEVEGYTF
cdr3_nt: TGTGCCAGCAGCTGGGGGACAGGAGAGGTCGAGGGCTACACCTTC

j_call: TRBJ1-1
v_call: TRBV5-1
clone_size: many
cdr3_length: 14
d_call: -
cdr3_aa: CASSLDGSNTEAFF
cdr3_nt: TGCGCCAGCAGCTTGGACGGTTCGAACACTGAAGCTTTCTTT

j_call: TRBJ2-2
v_call: TRBV18
clone_size: many
cdr3_length: 16
d_call: -
cdr3_aa: CASSPGQFTNTGELFF
cdr3_nt: TGTGCCAGCTCACCCGGGCAGTTTACGAACACCGGGGAGCTGTTTTTT

j_call: TRBJ1-3
v_call: TRBV7-9
clone_size: -
cdr3_length: 15
d_call: TRBD1
cdr3_aa: CASSPDRVGGNTIYF
cdr3_nt: TGTGCCAGCAGCCCGGACAGGGTGGGTGGAAACACCATATATTTT

j_call: TRBJ2-5
v_call: TRBV12-3/TRBV12-4
clone_size: many
cdr3_length: 16
d_call: -
cdr3_aa: CASRPSWGGGAETQYF
cdr3_nt: TGTGCCAGCAGGCCGTCTTGGGGAGGGGGCGCGGAGACCCAGTACTTC

j_call: TRBJ2-2
v_call: TRBV20-1
clone_size: few
cdr3_length: 14
d_call: -
cdr3_aa: CSALGRINTGELFF
cdr3_nt: TGCAGTGCTTTGGGGAGAATAAACACCGGGGAGCTGTTTTTT

j_call: TRBJ1-2
v_call: TRBV10-3
clone_size: many
cdr3_length: 14
d_call: -
cdr3_aa: CAISETQVTLGYTF
cdr3_nt: TGTGCCATCAGTGAGACTCAGGTCACCCTTGGCTACACCTTC

j_call: TRBJ2-7
v_call: TRBV3-1
clone_size: many
cdr3_length: 14
d_call: -
cdr3_aa: CASSQSRVSYEQYF
cdr3_nt: TGTGCCAGCAGCCAATCGAGGGTATCCTACGAGCAGTACTTC

j_call: TRBJ1-6
v_call: TRBV20-1
clone_size: many
cdr3_length: 16
d_call: -
cdr3_aa: CSARLWGGQRFSPLNF
cdr3_nt: TGCAGTGCTAGACTCTGGGGAGGGCAGAGATTTTCACCCCTCAACTTT

j_call: TRBJ1-1
v_call: TRBV10-3
clone_size: -
cdr3_length: 13
d_call: -
cdr3_aa: CAIATHGSPEAFF
cdr3_nt: TGTGCCATCGCCACCCACGGATCGCCTGAAGCTTTCTTT

j_call: TRBJ2-2
v_call: TRBV7-7
clone_size: many
cdr3_length: 16
d_call: TRBD1
cdr3_aa: CASSRTGGLRTGELFF
cdr3_nt: TGTGCTAGCAGCAGAACAGGGGGCTTGCGGACCGGGGAGCTGTTTTTT

j_call: TRBJ1-6
v_call: TRBV5-6
clone_size: many
cdr3_length: 16
d_call: -
cdr3_aa: CASSRDGSSYNSPLHF
cdr3_nt: TGTGCCAGCAGCCGCGACGGGAGCTCCTATAATTCACCCCTCCACTTT

j_call: TRBJ2-1
v_call: TRBV5-1
clone_size: many
cdr3_length: 19
d_call: -
cdr3_aa: CASSLAGGPPLGSYNEQFF
cdr3_nt: TGCGCCAGCAGCTTGGCCGGTGGTCCGCCTCTGGGCTCCTACAATGAGCAGTTCTTC